The 29 T cell receptor beta chains in this list originate from one sample, sequenced in a study of control samples from healthy donors and cancer patients. Some clones are missing from TCRdb's copy, which holds only in-frame ones; the method was immunoSEQ multiplex PCR. Of about 180,000 clones listed, approximately 92% are singletons. Sequencing was done on a sample of blood. These receptors were taken from a young man in good health.

The V call is TRBV2, the J call TRBJ1-2; D is undetermined. This CDR3 contains 12 residues. V gave up 7 bases and J gave up 4 bases, with 10 bases separating them. CDR1 SNHLY and CDR2 FYNNEI come from the germline V gene. This CDR3 reads CASNIWVYGYTF. As DNA, the CDR3 is TGTGCCAGCAATATCTGGGTCTATGGCTACACCTTC.

This rearrangement joins TRBV4-1 to TRBJ1-5; TRBD1 matches at 8 bases. The junction had 4 bases not matched to a gene; V was cut back by 3 bases and J by 3 bases. Per germline, CDR1 MGHRA and CDR2 YSYEKL. The CDR3 has 15 residues. The CDR3, as DNA: TGCGCCAGCAGCCACCCGGACAGGGCCAATCAGCCCCAGCATTTT. Amino acids: CASSHPDRANQPQHF.

This clone was recorded a few times. The sample carries other DNA sequences with the same CDR3. The J gene is TRBJ1-3, the V gene TRBV4-1; a possible D gene is TRBD1 (5 bases). CDR1 is MGHRA, CDR2 YSYEKL, per germline. The CDR3 sequence is 14 residues long. Trimming removed 1 base from V and 4 bases from J, with 8 bases in between. This chain's CDR3 is CASSQGPGGNTIYF. The CDR3 DNA reads TGCGCCAGCAGCCAAGGCCCAGGGGGAAACACCATATATTTT.

CDR3 coding DNA: TGTGCCAGTAGTATAGATTTGGACTATGGCTACACCTTC. Translating it yields CASSIDLDYGYTF. The chain is built from TRBV19 and TRBJ1-2; D is undetermined. The germline V gene has CDR1 LNHDA and CDR2 SQIVND (reference sequence). The CDR3 runs 13 residues. V lost 0 bases to trimming and J lost 3 bases, with 5 bases between them.

The rearrangement joins TRBV5-4 to TRBJ2-7; the D is unclear. Trimming took 4 bases from V and 5 from J, leaving 19 bases between them. The CDR3 runs to 15 residues. Germline V gives CDR1 SGHNT, CDR2 YYREEE (reference sequence). The CDR3 DNA reads TGTGCCAGCAGCCAGGCCGATTGGTCAGCGCACGAGCAGTACTTC. It yields the protein CASSQADWSAHEQYF.

V is TRBV5-4 and J is TRBJ2-5; no firm D call. Trimming removed 0 bases from V and 0 bases from J, with 12 bases in between. This CDR3 has 16 amino acids. Germline CDR1 and CDR2: SGHNT and YYREEE (reference sequence). CDR3 coding DNA: TGTGCCAGCAGCTTGGGAGACTTCGTTTACCAAGAGACCCAGTACTTC. Protein sequence: CASSLGDFVYQETQYF.

The gene calls are TRBV4-2 and TRBJ1-4; D gene unclear. The germline CDR1 and CDR2 sequences are LGHNA and YNFKEQ. The CDR3 spans 11 residues. Trimming left V 0 bases short and J 14 bases short, with 7 bases between. In DNA, the CDR3 is TGTGCCAGCAGCCAAGACGGTCGGCTGTTTTTT. It yields the protein CASSQDGRLFF.

The rearrangement uses TRBV28 and TRBJ2-5, with 7 positions matching TRBD1. CDR1 and CDR2 (germline): MDHEN, SYDVKM. J was trimmed by 0 bases and V by 5 bases; bases with no gene match: 6. This CDR3 region has 15 residues. CDR3 residues: CASSPGTAYQETQYF. The CDR3 DNA sequence: TGTGCCAGCAGTCCTGGGACAGCATACCAAGAGACCCAGTACTTC.

The J gene is TRBJ2-6, the V gene TRBV23-1, with D perhaps matching TRBD1 or TRBD2 (5 bases each). TRBV23-1 belongs to the ORF category, with a function that is uncertain. V was trimmed by 0 bases and J by 2 bases, leaving 14 bases between them. CDR3 size: 18 residues. Written as DNA, the CDR3 is TGCGCCAGCAGTCAATCCCTGCTGGGGGTACCTGGGGCCAACGTCCTGACTTTC. Encoded protein: CASSQSLLGVPGANVLTF.

V usage is TRBV30 and J usage is TRBJ1-2; 7 bases fit TRBD1. The CDR3 length is 12 residues. Germline V gene lookup returns CDR1 GTSNPN and CDR2 SVGIG (reference sequence). V gave up 6 bases and J gave up 7 bases; unmatched junction bases: 8. CDR3 loop: CACRDSGFGYTF. CDR3 DNA: TGTGCCTGTCGGGACAGCGGCTTTGGCTACACCTTC.

This chain links TRBV7-9 with TRBJ2-7, with D perhaps matching TRBD1 or TRBD2 (6 bases each). The germline CDR1 and CDR2 sequences are SEHNR and FQNEAQ (reference sequence). Trimming removed 0 bases at V and 3 bases at J, with 12 bases between. This CDR3 region has 15 residues. Written as DNA, the CDR3 is TGTGCCAGCAGCTTAGCACAGGGACTCGTCTACGAGCAGTACTTC. This gives the protein CASSLAQGLVYEQYF.

This rearrangement joins TRBV7-2 to TRBJ1-3; maybe TRBD1 (6 bases). Trimming stripped 5 bases from V and 1 base from J, with 15 bases between. Germline V CDR1 and CDR2: SGHTA, FQGNSA. This CDR3 contains 16 residues. CDR3 sequence: CASSPVGTKSGNTIYF. The CDR3 DNA follows: TGTGCCAGCAGCCCCGTCGGGACAAAATCTGGAAACACCATATATTTT.

The V and J genes are TRBV29-1 and TRBJ1-2; D perhaps matches TRBD1 (5 bases). CDR3 length: 14 residues. Between the trimmed V and J ends, which lost 6 bases and 6 bases, there was a span of 20 bases. The germline gives CDR1 SQVTM, CDR2 ANQGSEA. The CDR3 sequence is CSVPDTVGVNGYTF. CDR3 bases: TGCAGCGTCCCCGACACTGTGGGGGTTAATGGCTACACCTTC.

The rearrangement uses TRBV5-4 and TRBJ2-7, with D hard to call. The CDR3 is 15 amino acids. Deletions cut 0 bases from V and 0 bases from J, with 10 bases between. Per the germline V gene, CDR1 is SGHNT and CDR2 is YYREEE (reference sequence). In DNA, the CDR3 is TGTGCCAGCAGCTTGGGGACCGCGAGCTCCTACGAGCAGTACTTC. It specifies CASSLGTASSYEQYF.

The CDR3 here is CASSSPPGSKSDYGYTF. The CDR3 nucleotides are TGTGCCAGCAGTTCCCCGCCAGGGTCCAAGTCCGACTATGGCTACACCTTC. The J gene is TRBJ1-2, the V gene TRBV28, with D possibly matching TRBD1 (5 bases). Trimming took 4 bases from V and 3 from J, leaving 21 bases between them. CDR3 length: 17 residues. Germline V gene sequence: CDR1 MDHEN, CDR2 SYDVKM.

The chain couples TRBV15 to TRBJ2-1; TRBD2 aligns across 11 bases. Per germline, CDR1 LNHNV and CDR2 YYDKDF (reference sequence). The CDR3 loop spans 16 amino acids. The J segment lost 14 bases and the V segment lost 8 bases, leaving 20 bases of the junction unmatched. Here the CDR3 reads CATSRSTLLAGDLEFF. Written as DNA, the CDR3 is TGTGCCACCTCTAGATCGACTTTACTAGCGGGGGATTTGGAGTTCTTC.

This chain joins TRBV4-3 and TRBJ2-3; no clear D gene. The CDR3 contains 16 residues. Germline CDR1 LGHNA, CDR2 YSLEER. Trimming took off 0 bases at V and 4 bases at J, with 14 bases between the two ends. This CDR3 is CASSQEWSRSADTQYF. The DNA of the CDR3 is TGCGCCAGCAGCCAAGAGTGGTCCAGGAGCGCAGATACGCAGTATTTT.

This clone was observed a single time. The gene calls are TRBV7-9 and TRBJ2-4, with D hard to call. The CDR3 runs 18 residues. Trimming took off 4 bases at V and 0 bases at J, with 19 bases between the two ends. CDR1 SEHNR and CDR2 FQNEAQ come from the germline V gene (reference sequence). The CDR3 region is CASSSLFPGVLAKNIQYF. CDR3 DNA sequence: TGTGCCAGCAGCTCCCTCTTCCCGGGCGTTCTAGCCAAAAACATTCAGTACTTC. Based on the CDR3 plus reference TRBV7-9 and TRBJ2-4, the full variable domain is DTGVSQNPRHKITKRGQNVTFRCDPISEHNRLYWYRQTLGQGPEFLTYFQNEAQLEKSRLLSDRFSAERPKGSFSTLEIQRTEQGDSAMYLCASSSLFPGVLAKNIQYFGAGTRLSVL.

The chain links TRBV30 to TRBJ2-7; weak D call: TRBD2 (6 bases). Germline loops: CDR1 GTSNPN, CDR2 SVGIG (reference sequence). Trimming took off 2 bases at V and 5 bases at J, with 13 bases between the two ends. The CDR3 length is 13 residues. The CDR3 spells CAWSKDGGDEQYF. CDR3 in DNA: TGTGCCTGGAGTAAGGACGGCGGGGACGAGCAGTACTTC.

The genes are TRBV6-2 or TRBV6-3 and TRBJ1-1; 10 bases fit TRBD1. This CDR3 has 18 residues. V lost 4 bases to trimming and J lost 6 bases; unmatched junction nucleotides: 17. CDR1 and CDR2 (germline): MNHEY, SVGEGT. DNA of the CDR3: TGTGCCAGCAGTTCATCCTTGGGACAGGGGAAAACGGGCCCTGAAGCTTTCTTT. Its translation is CASSSSLGQGKTGPEAFF.

This clone turned up a few times. The gene calls are TRBV28 and TRBJ2-7, with D uncertain. The CDR3 is 17 amino acids. CDR1 MDHEN and CDR2 SYDVKM come from the germline V gene. Deletions cut 2 bases from V and 2 bases from J, with 19 bases between. The CDR3 sequence is CASSLSRWGSAAYEQYF. The CDR3 DNA follows: TGTGCCAGCAGTTTAAGTCGTTGGGGATCCGCGGCCTACGAGCAGTACTTC.

V and J are TRBV18 and TRBJ2-1, with D perhaps TRBD2 (6 bases). The germline V gene has CDR1 KGHSH and CDR2 LQKENI. Trimming took 6 bases from V and 9 from J, leaving 18 bases between them. The CDR3 is made up of 14 amino acids. The CDR3 protein is CASSYQRDGSEQFF. The DNA of the CDR3 is TGTGCCAGCTCCTATCAACGGGACGGGAGTGAGCAGTTCTTC.

The chain links TRBV19 to TRBJ2-7, with D unclear. V gave up 4 bases and J gave up 1 base, with 11 bases separating them. CDR3 length equals 14 residues. Looked up from germline, CDR1 is LNHDA and CDR2 is SQIVND (reference sequence). The CDR3 here is CASSTAHGSYEQYF. CDR3 DNA: TGTGCCAGTAGTACTGCTCACGGATCCTACGAGCAGTACTTC.

This clone was detected once. J is TRBJ2-1 and V is TRBV28; D gene ambiguous. The V gene lost 3 bases and the J gene lost 4 bases, with 7 bases spanning the gap. CDR1 and CDR2 from the germline V gene are MDHEN and SYDVKM. This CDR3 is built from 13 residues. The chain's CDR3 is CASSFRWYNEQFF. DNA of the CDR3: TGTGCCAGCAGTTTCAGATGGTACAATGAGCAGTTCTTC. The full variable domain, rest sourced from reference TRBV28 and TRBJ2-1, is DVKVTQSSRYLVKRTGEKVFLECVQDMDHENMFWYRQDPGLGLRLIYFSYDVKMKEKGDIPEGYSVSREKKERFSLILESASTNQTSMYLCASSFRWYNEQFFGPGTRLTVL.

The V and J genes are TRBV18 and TRBJ2-5; possibly TRBD1 for D (6 bases). Germline V gene data show CDR1 as KGHSH and CDR2 as LQKENI. The ends were cut back, 3 bases at V and 4 bases at J, with 12 bases in the middle. The CDR3 extends over 14 amino acids. In DNA, the CDR3 is TGTGCCAGCTCACCGCTGGACAGCTTAGAGACCCAGTACTTC. As protein: CASSPLDSLETQYF.

The chain employs TRBV27 and TRBJ2-1, with TRBD1 matching over 10 bases. Looked up from germline, CDR1 is MNHEY and CDR2 is SMNVEV (reference sequence). V shed 6 bases and J 7 bases; nucleotides not matched to a gene: 9. The CDR3 covers 15 residues. The CDR3 loop is CASSQGDRGPNEQFF. CDR3 coding DNA: TGTGCCAGCAGCCAGGGGGACAGGGGTCCTAATGAGCAGTTCTTC.

This sequence joins TRBV27 and TRBJ1-1, with 7 bases identical to TRBD1. The CDR3 loop spans 12 amino acids. CDR1 is MNHEY, CDR2 SMNVEV, per germline (reference sequence). The V gene end was trimmed by 9 bases and the J gene end by 7 bases; junction bases not matched to a gene: 8. CDR3 sequence reads: CASSRRTGEAFF. CDR3 nucleotides: TGTGCCAGTAGTCGACGGACAGGTGAAGCTTTCTTT.

This clone was seen a single time. The chain is built from TRBV27 and TRBJ1-6; D gene unclear. V was cut by 5 bases and J by 10 bases, with 15 bases left in between. CDR1 is MNHEY, CDR2 SMNVEV, per germline (reference sequence). The CDR3 extends over 14 amino acids. In nucleotides, the CDR3 is TGTGCCAGCAGTCGGGCCGAAGGGCACTCACCCCTCCACTTT. Translating gives CASSRAEGHSPLHF.

This clone was found once. The gene calls are TRBV19 and TRBJ1-1; 7 nucleotides align to TRBD1. CDR3 length: 15 amino acids. The trim removed 6 bases at V and 3 bases at J, leaving 10 bases unmatched. Germline assignment: CDR1 LNHDA and CDR2 SQIVND (reference sequence). CDR3 in amino acids: CASRDWDSGDTEAFF. CDR3 DNA: TGTGCCAGTAGGGACTGGGACAGCGGGGACACTGAAGCTTTCTTT.